The source of this TCR beta chain is a study of blood T cells in healthy people across ages. Individuals who donated were healthy Caucasians from Russia aged roughly 6 to 95. CDR3 length: 15 amino acids. The germline V gene encodes CDR1 SGHVS and CDR2 FNYEAQ. The ends were cut back, 7 bases at V and 2 bases at J, with 17 bases in the middle. A J-beta primer mix and a sample-barcoded 5' primer were used in a second PCR of roughly 7 to 12 cycles. TCRdb passed the 5' RACE reads through MiXCR, listing each CDR3 protein once. The sample has roughly 1,800,000 distinct CDR3 sequences, around half seen once. The chain links TRBV7-6 to TRBJ2-5, with D tentatively TRBD1 (6 bases). Input material: blood. The source is a woman in her 40s in good health. CDR3 residues: CASTLGAVRQETQYF. CDR3 coding DNA: TGTGCCAGCACCCTGGGGGCCGTAAGGCAAGAGACCCAGTACTTC.